This T cell receptor beta chain was sequenced for a study of PD-L1 blockade in urothelial cancer. Across the study: Researchers found blood samples held a median of approximately 150,000 T cells.

Time point specified: pretreatment peripheral blood. Germline loops: CDR1 SGHNT, CDR2 YYREEE (reference sequence). The CDR3 contains 16 residues. V was clipped by 4 bases and J by 4 bases; unmatched bases: 7. Measured with immunoSEQ multiplex PCR; TCRdb has only the in-frame clones, and not every one. Of approximately 50,000 clones detected, around 80% appear once; the ten largest clones hold 3% to 4%. The sample consisted of PBMCs, taken around atezolizumab (anti-PD-L1) treatment. The rearrangement joins TRBV5-4 to TRBJ2-3; 12 bases are shared with TRBD2. This receptor was identified in a man between 65 and 85 years old with urothelial cancer. The CDR3 region has the DNA TGTGCCAGCAGCACGACTAGCGGGAGAACCGCAGATACGCAGTATTTT. Amino acid sequence: CASSTTSGRTADTQYF. The whole variable domain, remainder taken from reference TRBV5-4 and TRBJ2-3, is ETGVTQSPTHLIKTRGQQVTLRCSSQSGHNTVSWYQQALGQGPQFIFQYYREEENGRGNFPPRFSGLQFPNYSSELNVNALELDDSALYLCASSTTSGRTADTQYFGPGTRLTVL.